This T cell receptor beta chain was recovered during a study of CD8+CD57+ T cells in acquired aplastic anemia. Previously, flow cytometry had revealed CD8+CD57+ cell expansion in the patients chosen for sequencing. This clonotype turned up a few times. Template material for TCR beta VDJ and CDR3 profiling consisted of genomic DNA. MiXCR, run by TCRdb on the reads, gives a single entry per CDR3 protein. Seen here are 200,000 to 250,000 distinct CDR3 sequences, almost 50% observed once, and the top ten hold approximately 20%. Sequencing input: sorted CD4+, CD8+, or CD8+CD57+ T cells (not recorded which) from PBMCs. The TCR comes from a human donor with aplastic anemia.

CDR3: CASSQGRNSFYEQYF. In DNA form, the CDR3 reads TGTGCCAGCAGCCAAGGAAGAAACAGTTTCTACGAGCAGTACTTC. The chain recombines TRBV3-1 with TRBJ2-7, with D unresolved. Germline V gene sequence: CDR1 LGHDT, CDR2 YNNKEL (reference sequence). The CDR3 has 15 amino acids. V was clipped by 1 base and J by 3 bases, with 13 bases between them.